One T cell receptor beta chain is described in this entry. The data belong to a study of blood T cell repertoires in COVID-19. Study overall: Samples representing acute and convalescent COVID-19 were sourced from the United States, Italy and Spain. From T cells, B-cell-depleted T cells, or PBMCs came the material, which was cDNA or gDNA.

Authors' data handling: How many nucleated cells were present was estimated from reference gene primer amplification. Method: immunoSEQ multiplex PCR; TCRdb's copy keeps in-frame clones and lacks some. V and J calls plus clone size are reproduced from that table; the DNA served to infer D and trimming. The repertoire holds around 29,000 clones, roughly 65% seen once, with approximately 16% in the top ten. Germline CDR1 reads LGHDT; CDR2 reads YNNKEL (reference sequence). The CDR3 length is 13 residues. The ends lost 6 bases at V and 6 bases at J; junction bases unmatched: 6. The chain joins TRBV3-1 (or the pseudogene TRBV3-2) to TRBJ2-7; 9 bases are a match to TRBD2. Sequenced input: peripheral blood. The TCR originated in a human donor in a cohort sampled during active COVID-19. The CDR3, as DNA: TGTGCCAGCAGACCCGGGACTAGCCGCGAGCAGTACTTC. Amino acids: CASRPGTSREQYF.